The rows below give T cell receptor beta chains drawn from one sample of a study of beta chain features in type 1 diabetes. Data came from immunoSEQ multiplex PCR; TCRdb stores just in-frame clones and leaves some out. The data hold 150,000 to 200,000 clones, with 8.5% to 10% observed a single time. Sequenced input: central memory CD4+ T cells from blood. The receptors stem from a woman between 25 and 40 years old with type 1 diabetes. CDR3s include the opening cysteine and the closing phenylalanine or tryptophan. D genes are given only for firm matches. For some rows the clone size is stated as once, few or many, or as a class when expanded; others skip it.

length	V	J	D	size	CDR3	DNA
16	TRBV27	TRBJ2-2	TRBD1	.	CARIGQGALGTGELFF	TGTGCCAGGATCGGACAGGGGGCACTGGGCACCGGGGAGCTGTTTTTT
15	TRBV2	TRBJ2-5	TRBD2	.	CASSERTSSLETQYF	TGTGCCAGCAGTGAAAGGACTAGTTCGCTCGAGACCCAGTACTTC
16	TRBV5-1	TRBJ2-6	.	.	CASSSRLSSGANVLTF	TGCGCCAGCAGCTCGAGACTCAGCTCTGGGGCCAACGTCCTGACTTTC
12	TRBV2	TRBJ1-1	.	few	CAASRDLAEAFF	TGTGCCGCAAGCAGGGATTTGGCTGAAGCTTTCTTT
14	TRBV6-6	TRBJ2-5	.	.	CASRITRSERTQYF	TGTGCCAGCAGGATTACCCGGAGCGAGAGGACCCAGTACTTC
15	TRBV29-1	TRBJ2-7	TRBD1	few	CSVEAATGATYEQYF	TGCAGCGTTGAAGCGGCGACAGGGGCTACCTACGAGCAGTACTTC
14	TRBV30	TRBJ1-2	TRBD1	few	CAWSITQGNYGYTF	TGTGCCTGGAGTATCACACAGGGGAACTATGGCTACACCTTC
17	TRBV5-4	TRBJ2-1	.	few	CASSLLNGASSYNEQFF	TGTGCCAGCAGCCTTCTGAATGGGGCTAGCTCCTACAATGAGCAGTTCTTC
17	TRBV7-2	TRBJ1-5	TRBD1	few	CASSLVPTGVGNQPQHF	TGTGCCAGCAGCTTAGTCCCTACAGGGGTGGGCAATCAGCCCCAGCATTTT
15	TRBV9	TRBJ2-5	.	.	CASSLSVGAKQTQYF	TGTGCCAGCAGCCTGTCGGTAGGGGCCAAGCAGACCCAGTACTTC
18	TRBV4-2	TRBJ2-5	.	few	CASSQAGAVGGGQETQYF	TGTGCCAGCAGCCAAGCGGGAGCGGTGGGCGGAGGACAAGAGACCCAGTACTTC
15	TRBV6-1	TRBJ2-1	.	few	CASSAHSNSYNEQFF	TGTGCCAGCAGTGCGCACTCCAATTCCTACAATGAGCAGTTCTTC
16	TRBV6-5	TRBJ2-5	TRBD1	few	CASSYLGQGAEETQYF	TGTGCCAGCAGTTACCTGGGACAGGGGGCGGAAGAGACCCAGTACTTC
15	TRBV7-9	TRBJ2-7	TRBD2	.	CASSLDAGGRVEQYF	TGTGCCAGCAGCTTAGATGCGGGAGGAAGGGTAGAGCAGTACTTC
16	TRBV5-4	TRBJ1-1	.	.	CASSLGNRLINTEAFF	TGTGCCAGCAGCTTGGGAAACAGGCTAATAAACACTGAAGCTTTCTTT
12	TRBV2	TRBJ2-7	.	.	CASSVEIYEQYF	TGTGCCAGCAGTGTAGAAATCTACGAGCAGTACTTC
13	TRBV10-2	TRBJ2-7	TRBD1	.	CASSHDRGYEQYF	TGCGCCAGCAGTCACGACAGGGGCTACGAGCAGTACTTC
13	TRBV29-1	TRBJ1-2	.	.	CSVETRVEYGYTF	TGCAGCGTTGAAACCAGGGTTGAGTATGGCTACACCTTC